Listed here are 14 T cell receptor beta chains from one sample, sequenced in a study of blood T cell repertoires in COVID-19. Generated by immunoSEQ multiplex PCR, the TCRdb table keeps only in-frame clones and is missing some. The sample lists a few hundred thousand clones; 91% were seen once. The sequenced sample was PBMCs or T cells enriched from blood (not recorded which). The receptors were sampled from a woman aged 40 to 49 who had been exposed to COVID-19.

V gene TRBV12-3 or TRBV12-4 combines with J gene TRBJ1-1; D is unresolved. This CDR3 is built from 13 residues. V shed 6 bases and J shed 1 base, with 9 bases lying between them. The CDR3, as DNA: TGTGCCAGCAGCTCACACCGGAACACTGAAGCTTTCTTT. It encodes CASSSHRNTEAFF.

The chain carries TRBV15 and TRBJ2-7; D is undetermined. V was clipped by 0 bases and J by 5 bases, with 20 bases between them. The CDR3 is 17 amino acids. CDR1 is LNHNV, CDR2 YYDKDF, per germline (reference sequence). For the CDR3, the DNA is TGTGCCACCAGCAGAGACGTTTTTGCGGATCCCCCTAACGAGCAGTACTTC. Amino acids: CATSRDVFADPPNEQYF.

V and J are TRBV19 and TRBJ1-1; D remains ambiguous. The V and J ends lost 6 bases and 2 bases respectively, with 13 bases between them. Germline values: CDR1 LNHDA, CDR2 SQIVND (reference sequence). This CDR3 is 14 amino acids long. The CDR3 nucleotides are TGTGCCAGTAGGCTGACCGGAGTTAACACTGAAGCTTTCTTT. It is translated as CASRLTGVNTEAFF.

This clone is a singleton in its sample. V is TRBV7-9 and J is TRBJ2-7; possibly TRBD2 for D (5 bases). V gave up 7 bases and J gave up 4 bases, with 17 bases separating them. Looked up from germline, CDR1 is SEHNR and CDR2 is FQNEAQ (reference sequence). The CDR3 has 14 residues. The CDR3 reads CASNGMDSSYEQYF. In nucleotides, the CDR3 is TGTGCCAGCAACGGGATGGACTCAAGTTACGAGCAGTACTTC.

V gene TRBV19 combines with J gene TRBJ2-1; 14 bases are a match to TRBD2. The CDR3 runs to 15 residues. Germline-derived CDR1 and CDR2 are LNHDA and SQIVND (reference sequence). J lost 9 bases, V lost 6 bases, and 7 bases had no gene match. The CDR3 sequence: CASRGTSGRTGEQFF. The CDR3 DNA follows: TGTGCCAGTAGAGGGACTAGCGGGAGAACGGGTGAGCAGTTCTTC.

The chain has TRBV11-2 and TRBJ1-3, with a possible D match to TRBD1 (6 bases). Germline-derived CDR1 and CDR2 are SGHAT and FQNNGV. This CDR3 is 17 amino acids long. V lost 3 bases and J lost 3, with 18 bases in between. CDR3 coding DNA: TGTGCCAGCAGCTTCGTGAGAGGGGGAGTTTTTGGAAACACCATATATTTT. Translation: CASSFVRGGVFGNTIYF.

This rearrangement joins TRBV6-5 to TRBJ2-5, with 8 bases that match TRBD2. The CDR3 spans 15 residues. From germline, CDR1 is MNHEY and CDR2 SVGAGI. V was pared by 5 bases and J by 2 bases, with 7 bases of the junction left unmatched. The CDR3 DNA reads TGTGCCAGCAGTCCAAAGCGGGGGAGACAAGAGACCCAGTACTTC. Residues: CASSPKRGRQETQYF.

The chain recombines TRBV4-2 with TRBJ2-6; TRBD1 aligns across 7 bases. Germline CDR1 and CDR2: LGHNA and YNFKEQ. The CDR3 has 17 amino acids. With 2 bases clipped from V and 0 bases from J, the junction kept 4 bases outside the gene matches. CDR3 region: CASSQNRGPSGANVLTF. For the CDR3, the DNA is TGTGCCAGCAGCCAAAACAGGGGACCCTCTGGGGCCAACGTCCTGACTTTC.

The chain is built from TRBV2 and TRBJ2-5; D might be TRBD1 (6 bases). The CDR3 spans 14 residues. V was cut by 4 bases and J by 0 bases, with 9 bases left in between. Per germline, CDR1 SNHLY and CDR2 FYNNEI. The CDR3 loop reads CASSVGQYQETQYF. CDR3 coding DNA: TGTGCCAGCAGTGTAGGACAGTACCAAGAGACCCAGTACTTC.

The chain joins TRBV6-2 or TRBV6-3 to TRBJ1-2; TRBD1 matches 8 bases. This CDR3 has 14 residues. The germline V gene encodes CDR1 MNHEY and CDR2 SVGEGT. Trimming at V came to 5 bases and at J to 2 bases, leaving 4 bases not matched to a gene. This CDR3 reads CASSIDRGNYGYTF. CDR3 DNA: TGTGCCAGCAGTATTGACAGGGGAAACTATGGCTACACCTTC.

The DNA of the CDR3 is TGCGCCAGCAGCCAAGAAAGCGACAGGCCCAAGTTCTTC. The encoded protein is CASSQESDRPKFF. J is TRBJ2-1 and V is TRBV4-1, with D tentatively TRBD1 (6 bases). Germline V gene data show CDR1 as MGHRA and CDR2 as YSYEKL. The CDR3 extends over 13 amino acids. V gave up 0 bases and J gave up 14 bases, with 14 bases separating them.

The chain uses TRBV29-1 and TRBJ1-1; D is uncertain. This CDR3 spans 11 amino acids. Trimming pared 3 bases from V and 4 bases from J, leaving 6 bases between. CDR1 and CDR2 from the germline V gene are SQVTM and ANQGSEA. The CDR3 nucleotides are TGCAGCGTTGAGAGGCCCACTGAAGCTTTCTTT. It codes for CSVERPTEAFF.

The rearrangement uses TRBV3-1 (or the pseudogene TRBV3-2) and TRBJ2-4, with 14 nucleotides matching TRBD2. CDR3 length: 18 residues. V was pared by 1 base and J by 0 bases, with 2 bases of the junction left unmatched. The germline V gene encodes CDR1 LGHDT and CDR2 YNNKEL (reference sequence). In nucleotides, the CDR3 is TGTGCCAGCAGCCAAGGACTAGCGGGGGGGCTAGCCAAAAACATTCAGTACTTC. It encodes CASSQGLAGGLAKNIQYF.

CDR3 region: CASSGSGHEQFF. Here the CDR3 DNA reads TGTGCCAGCAGCGGTAGCGGTCATGAGCAGTTCTTC. The chain has TRBV7-8 and TRBJ2-1; possible D gene TRBD2, 6 bases. CDR1 and CDR2 from the germline V gene are SGHVS and FQNEAQ. This CDR3 region has 12 residues. V was pared by 5 bases and J by 8 bases, with 10 bases between. Using reference TRBV7-8 and TRBJ2-1 for the parts outside the CDR3, the full variable domain is GAGVSQSPRYKVAKRGQDVALRCDPISGHVSLFWYQQALGQGPEFLTYFQNEAQLDKSGLPSDRFFAERPEGSVSTLKIQRTQQEDSAVYLCASSGSGHEQFFGPGTRLTVL.